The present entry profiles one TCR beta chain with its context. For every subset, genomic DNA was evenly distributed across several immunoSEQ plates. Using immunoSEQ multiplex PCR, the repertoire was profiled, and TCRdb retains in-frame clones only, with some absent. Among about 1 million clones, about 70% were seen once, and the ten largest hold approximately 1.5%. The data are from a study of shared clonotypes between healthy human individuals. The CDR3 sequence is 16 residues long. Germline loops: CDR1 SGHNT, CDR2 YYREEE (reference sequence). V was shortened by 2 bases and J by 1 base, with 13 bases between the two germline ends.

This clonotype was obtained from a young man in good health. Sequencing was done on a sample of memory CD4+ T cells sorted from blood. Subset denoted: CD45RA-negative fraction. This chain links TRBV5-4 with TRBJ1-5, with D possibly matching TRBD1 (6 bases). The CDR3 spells CASSLGGQKSNQPQHF. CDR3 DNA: TGTGCCAGCAGCTTAGGGGGACAAAAGAGCAATCAGCCCCAGCATTTT.